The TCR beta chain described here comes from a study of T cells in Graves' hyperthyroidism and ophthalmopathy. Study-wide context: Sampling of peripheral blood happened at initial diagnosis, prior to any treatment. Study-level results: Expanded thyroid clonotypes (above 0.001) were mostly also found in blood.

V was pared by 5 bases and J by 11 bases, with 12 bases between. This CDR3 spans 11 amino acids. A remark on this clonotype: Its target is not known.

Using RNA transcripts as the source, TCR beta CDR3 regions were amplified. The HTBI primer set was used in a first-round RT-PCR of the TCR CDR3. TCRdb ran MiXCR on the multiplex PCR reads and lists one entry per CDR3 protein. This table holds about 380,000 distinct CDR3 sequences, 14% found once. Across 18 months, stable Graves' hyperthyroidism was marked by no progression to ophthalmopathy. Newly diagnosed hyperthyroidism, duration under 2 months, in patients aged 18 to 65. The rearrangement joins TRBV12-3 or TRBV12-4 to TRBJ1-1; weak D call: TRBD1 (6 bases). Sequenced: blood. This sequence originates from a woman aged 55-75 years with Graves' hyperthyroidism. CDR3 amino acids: CASSLTGRAFF. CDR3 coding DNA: TGTGCCAGCAGTCTGACAGGCCGGGCTTTCTTT.